Listed below are T cell receptor beta chains from one sample, sequenced in a study of blood T cell repertoires in COVID-19. Produced via immunoSEQ multiplex PCR; TCRdb's table is partial and in-frame only. The table records approximately 490,000 clones, approximately 91% of them present only once. The sequenced sample was PBMCs or T cells enriched from blood (not recorded which). The receptors derive from a woman aged 55-69 years who had recovered from COVID-19. CDR3s include the opening cysteine and the closing phenylalanine or tryptophan. The D gene is left open where the match is weak.

J	V	D	DNA	CDR3
TRBJ2-1	TRBV6-5	.	TGTGCCAGCAGTTTAATAGGGACATCCCCGCAAGATGAGCAGTTCTTC	CASSLIGTSPQDEQFF
TRBJ2-1	TRBV3-1/TRBV3-2	.	TGTGCCAGCAGCCCCGATGGAGGGAAACCCTCGTGGAATGAGCAGTTCTTC	CASSPDGGKPSWNEQFF
TRBJ2-1	TRBV10-3	TRBD2	TGTGCCATCAGTGGACTTTCCGGGACTAGCGAGCAGTTCTTC	CAISGLSGTSEQFF
TRBJ1-4	TRBV13	TRBD1	TGTGCCAGCAGCTTACGGACAGGGCAAAAACTGTTTTTT	CASSLRTGQKLFF
TRBJ2-3	TRBV3-1/TRBV3-2	TRBD2	TGTGCCAGCAGCTCCCGGGTAGCGGGGGGGCGCGATACGCAGTATTTT	CASSSRVAGGRDTQYF
TRBJ2-5	TRBV15	.	TGTGCCAGCCGAAGGGGAGGGGGACAAGAGACCCAGTACTTC	CASRRGGGQETQYF
TRBJ1-2	TRBV5-1	.	TGCGCCAGCAGCTTGGCCGGCGGATCCTATGGCTACACCTTC	CASSLAGGSYGYTF
TRBJ1-4	TRBV9	.	TGTGCCAGCAGCGTAGACCCGGGGACATGGGGTGAAAAACTGTTTTTT	CASSVDPGTWGEKLFF
TRBJ2-5	TRBV6-1	TRBD1	TGTGCCAGCAGTGAAAATGGGCAGGGGGTTGGTCAAGAGACCCAGTACTTC	CASSENGQGVGQETQYF
TRBJ2-1	TRBV5-8	TRBD2	TGTGCCAGCAGCGGGGGGGGATACAATGAGCAGTTCTTC	CASSGGGYNEQFF
TRBJ2-1	TRBV19	TRBD2	TGTGCCAGTAGTATAGATTCTTGGGCTAGCGGGGGTGGAGTGCGGTCGAGCTCCTACAATGAGCAGTTCTTC	CASSIDSWASGGGVRSSSYNEQFF
TRBJ1-3	TRBV4-2	.	TGTGCCAGCAGCCAAGATCTCACTGGAAGGAGCTCTGGAAACACCATATATTTT	CASSQDLTGRSSGNTIYF
TRBJ1-5	TRBV2	.	TGTGCCAGCAAGGGGAATAGCAATCAGCCCCAGCATTTT	CASKGNSNQPQHF
TRBJ2-2	TRBV24-1	.	TGTGCCACCAGTCCGATCCAGGGGGGCACCGGGGAGCTGTTTTTT	CATSPIQGGTGELFF
TRBJ1-2	TRBV19	TRBD1	TGTGCCAGTAGCACCGGGACAGGGATTGGCTACACCTTC	CASSTGTGIGYTF
TRBJ1-3	TRBV6-5	TRBD1	TGTGCCAGCACTAGGGACAGGGGCTCTGGAAACACCATATATTTT	CASTRDRGSGNTIYF
TRBJ2-2	TRBV11-3	.	TGTGCCAGCAGCCCCCCCTGGTTGACTGGGGAGCTGTTTTTT	CASSPPWLTGELFF
TRBJ2-5	TRBV14	.	TGTGCCAGCAGCCAAGGAATCCGCGGGGAGACCCAGTACTTC	CASSQGIRGETQYF
TRBJ1-2	TRBV19	.	TGTGCCAGTAGTCGACAGGCCTCCGTTCTCCGTGGCTACACCTTC	CASSRQASVLRGYTF
TRBJ1-3	TRBV3-1/TRBV3-2	.	TGTGCCAGCAGCCAAGCATCACAGGCGTACCTCTCTGGAAACACCATATATTTT	CASSQASQAYLSGNTIYF